Presented here are 7 T cell receptor beta chains from one specimen sequenced in a study of CD8+CD57+ T cells in acquired aplastic anemia. Genomic DNA constituted the template upon which TCR beta VDJ and CDR3 profiling was performed. Using its own MiXCR run on the reads, TCRdb lists one record per CDR3 protein. This table has fewer than 200,000 distinct CDR3 sequences, 35% to 55% appearing once. Sample: sorted CD4+, CD8+, or CD8+CD57+ T cells (not recorded which) from PBMCs. Every receptor here comes from a human donor in good health.

This clonotype was recorded many times. The chain has TRBV20-1 and TRBJ2-1; 8 bases line up with TRBD2. The length of the CDR3 is 15 residues. Germline trimming cut 3 bases from V and 6 bases from J; bases unmatched to any gene: 10. Germline V lookup: CDR1 DFQATT, CDR2 SNEGSKA (reference sequence). The chain's CDR3 is CSASLGTSHLNEQFF. Here the CDR3 DNA reads TGCAGTGCTAGTTTGGGGACTAGTCATCTCAATGAGCAGTTCTTC.

The chain employs TRBV7-8 and TRBJ2-3; D remains unclear. The CDR3 is 13 amino acids. Germline CDR1 reads SGHVS; CDR2 reads FQNEAQ. The V end was cut by 2 bases, the J end by 6 bases, with 9 bases between. CDR3 nucleotides: TGTGCCAGCAGCTTACTCGACTCTGATACGCAGTATTTT. Encoded protein: CASSLLDSDTQYF.

This chain uses TRBV9 with TRBJ1-5; the D gene is possibly TRBD1 (6 bases). The CDR3 is made up of 13 amino acids. The V gene lost 0 bases and the J gene lost 12 bases, with 13 bases spanning the gap. Germline V CDR1 and CDR2: SGDLS, YYNGEE. The CDR3 is CASSVAIQGSQHF. In nucleotides, the CDR3 is TGTGCCAGCAGCGTAGCAATTCAGGGGAGCCAGCATTTT.

There are many counts of this clonotype. The rearrangement uses TRBV10-3 and TRBJ1-5; D not resolved. This CDR3 region has 15 residues. Between the trimmed V and J ends, which lost 2 bases and 2 bases, there was a span of 10 bases. Germline V gives CDR1 ENHRY, CDR2 SYGVKD. The CDR3 loop is CAISESKGGNQPQHF. CDR3 DNA: TGTGCCATCAGTGAGAGTAAGGGCGGCAATCAGCCCCAGCATTTT.

The rearrangement joins TRBV20-1 to TRBJ2-7, with a possible D match to TRBD2 (5 bases). The ends were cut back, 2 bases at V and 0 bases at J, with 8 bases in the middle. This CDR3 has 13 residues. CDR1 is DFQATT and CDR2 is SNEGSKA in the germline V gene (reference sequence). The CDR3 spells CSARIGVSYEQYF. For the CDR3, the DNA is TGCAGTGCTAGAATCGGGGTCTCCTACGAGCAGTACTTC.

The chain couples TRBV29-1 to TRBJ1-4; D may be TRBD1 (6 bases). Trimming took off 7 bases at V and 10 bases at J, with 19 bases between the two ends. CDR3 length: 13 residues. Germline CDR1 SQVTM, CDR2 ANQGSEA. In DNA form, the CDR3 reads TGCAGCGCCGAGGGCAGGGCCAGGGGAAAACTGTTTTTT. This translates into CSAEGRARGKLFF.

This clonotype appeared once. This sequence joins TRBV25-1 and TRBJ2-7; D unresolved. Trimming removed 5 bases at V and 5 bases at J, with 16 bases between. There are 14 residues in the CDR3. Germline CDR1 MGHDK, CDR2 SYGVNS. CDR3 protein: CASSLRAFANEQYF. The CDR3 DNA is TGTGCCAGCAGTCTCCGGGCCTTCGCCAACGAGCAGTACTTC.